Listed below are T cell receptor beta chains from one sample, sequenced in a study of blood T cells in healthy people across ages. TCRdb re-called the 5' RACE reads through MiXCR, storing one row per CDR3 protein. The sample holds 850,000 or so distinct CDR3 sequences, under 30% seen once. Sequencing was carried out using blood. The receptor set was obtained from an elderly woman in good health. Both conserved end residues are part of each CDR3. The D gene is left open where the match is weak. Clone size, where shown, is once, few, many, or a class for clones that have expanded.

v_gene,d_gene,abundance,len,j_gene,CDR3aa,CDR3nt
TRBV5-5,-,many,16,TRBJ2-5,CASSPRGGANQETQYF,TGTGCCAGCAGCCCGAGGGGGGGGGCGAACCAAGAGACCCAGTACTTC
TRBV7-2,-,-,13,TRBJ2-5,CASSSTSLNEQYF,TGTGCCAGCAGCTCGACTAGTCTCAATGAGCAGTACTTC
TRBV11-1,TRBD2,many,21,TRBJ2-5,CASSSDPPTSGGPPKLETQYF,TGTGCCAGCAGCTCCGACCCCCCGACTAGCGGGGGGCCACCTAAGCTGGAGACCCAGTACTTC
TRBV18,TRBD1,many,16,TRBJ2-5,CASSPWPGTEKETQYF,TGTGCCAGCTCACCATGGCCCGGGACAGAAAAAGAGACCCAGTACTTC
TRBV20-1,-,-,12,TRBJ2-7,CSARRGSYEQYF,TGCAGTGCTAGAAGGGGCTCCTACGAGCAGTACTTC
TRBV30,-,-,13,TRBJ2-3,CAWSRGRADTQYF,TGTGCCTGGAGTAGGGGCCGCGCAGATACGCAGTATTTT
TRBV11-3,-,-,17,TRBJ2-1,CASSLDSPSGGPPEQFF,TGTGCCAGCAGCTTAGATTCCCCGTCCGGGGGACCCCCCGAGCAGTTCTTC
TRBV10-3,-,few,21,TRBJ2-5,CAVSESSSRTYEQYVGSEQYF,-
TRBV7-2,TRBD1,many,13,TRBJ2-3,CASSRDRDGTQYF,TGTGCCAGCAGCCGGGACAGGGACGGTACGCAGTATTTT
TRBV6-2/TRBV6-3,TRBD2,many,18,TRBJ2-5,CASRPGVSGGHPQETQYF,TGTGCCAGCAGACCTGGGGTGAGCGGGGGTCACCCTCAAGAGACCCAGTACTTC
TRBV5-8,-,few,15,TRBJ1-2,CASSLVTRRFYGYTF,TGTGCCAGCAGCTTGGTGACTCGGCGGTTCTATGGCTACACCTTC
TRBV6-2/TRBV6-3,-,few,16,TRBJ1-5,CAISADSRYSNQPQHF,TGTGCCATCTCGGCCGACTCCCGCTATAGCAATCAGCCCCAGCATTTT
TRBV30,TRBD1,few,15,TRBJ1-1,CAWMGQGMQNTEAFF,TGTGCCTGGATGGGACAGGGGATGCAGAACACTGAAGCTTTCTTT
TRBV5-1,-,-,13,TRBJ2-7,CASRPPEGREQYF,TGCGCCAGCCGACCCCCCGAAGGTCGCGAGCAGTACTTC
TRBV7-9,-,many,17,TRBJ2-1,CASSLEDQYRYYNEQFF,TGTGCCAGCAGCTTAGAGGACCAATACCGGTATTACAATGAGCAGTTCTTC
TRBV12-3/TRBV12-4,TRBD2,-,15,TRBJ2-3,CASSYSGGPADTEYF,TGTGCCAGCAGCTATAGCGGGGGGCCAGCAGATACGGAATATTTT
TRBV28,TRBD1,-,13,TRBJ2-7,CASSLDRAYGQYF,TGTGCCAGCAGTTTAGACAGGGCCTACGGGCAGTACTTC
TRBV28,-,-,18,TRBJ2-7,CASSPSVGDGHSSYEQYF,TGTGCCAGCAGTCCCTCCGTCGGGGACGGACATAGCTCCTACGAGCAGTACTTC
TRBV27,TRBD1,-,14,TRBJ1-1,CASSFSGQGTEAFF,TGTGCCAGCAGTTTTTCGGGACAGGGCACTGAAGCTTTCTTT
TRBV6-5,TRBD1,-,12,TRBJ1-2,CAGKGAGGLRGF,TGTGCCGGCAAAGGCGCAGGGGGTCTAAGGGGCTTC
TRBV7-2,-,many,13,TRBJ1-2,CASSSEGLGGYTF,TGTGCCAGCAGCTCAGAGGGGTTAGGAGGCTACACCTTC
TRBV15,-,many,13,TRBJ2-5,CATSRASRETQYF,TGTGCCACCAGCAGAGCGTCGAGGGAGACCCAGTACTTC
TRBV2,TRBD1,-,13,TRBJ1-2,CARRDRGFNGYTF,TGTGCCCGCCGGGACAGGGGGTTCAATGGCTACACCTTC
TRBV12-3/TRBV12-4,-,few,13,TRBJ1-6,CASSRGSHSPLHF,TGTGCCAGCAGTCGGGGCAGTCATTCACCCCTCCACTTT
TRBV5-1,TRBD1,few,15,TRBJ2-1,CASSLGQGFNNEQFF,TGCGCCAGCAGCTTGGGACAGGGGTTCAACAATGAGCAGTTCTTC
TRBV6-1,TRBD1,few,17,TRBJ1-5,CASSPQWTGDGNQPQHF,TGTGCCAGCAGTCCGCAGTGGACAGGGGATGGCAATCAGCCCCAGCATTTT
TRBV18,-,few,14,TRBJ1-3,CACSATSSGNTIYF,TGTGCCTGCTCAGCAACAAGCTCTGGAAACACCATATATTTT
TRBV18,-,-,14,TRBJ1-5,CASSPLAEYQPQHF,TGTGCCAGCTCACCTTTGGCAGAGTATCAGCCCCAGCATTTT
TRBV12-3/TRBV12-4,-,many,14,TRBJ2-4,CASSPRTNKNIQYF,TGTGCCAGCAGTCCCAGGACTAACAAAAACATTCAGTACTTC
TRBV20-1,-,-,14,TRBJ2-1,CSAIRGDSYNEQFF,TGCAGTGCTATACGGGGAGACTCCTACAATGAGCAGTTCTTC
TRBV29-1,-,-,14,TRBJ2-7,CSGSGTAGSYEQYF,TGCAGCGGTTCCGGGACAGCGGGCTCCTACGAGCAGTACTTC
TRBV7-2,-,many,16,TRBJ1-1,CASSLRPPGKNTEAFF,TGTGCCAGCAGCCTCCGCCCCCCAGGGAAGAACACTGAAGCTTTCTTT
TRBV18,-,many,13,TRBJ1-2,CASSPTDKDGYTF,TGTGCCAGCTCACCAACAGATAAGGATGGCTACACCTTC
TRBV12-3/TRBV12-4,-,-,15,TRBJ2-3,CASSFRQGRTDVQYF,TGTGCCAGCAGTTTTCGCCAGGGACGCACAGATGTGCAGTATTTT
TRBV18,-,few,15,TRBJ1-4,CASSPKQGNYEKLFF,TGTGCCAGCTCACCGAAGCAGGGCAACTATGAAAAACTGTTTTTT
TRBV7-2,TRBD1,-,14,TRBJ2-5,CASSFRQGVGTQYF,TGCGCCAGCAGCTTTAGACAGGGAGTAGGGACCCAGTACTTC
TRBV7-2,-,few,15,TRBJ2-2,CASSNRGHITGERFF,TGTGCCAGCAGCAATAGGGGCCACATAACCGGGGAGCGGTTTTTT
TRBV6-6,-,-,14,TRBJ2-5,CASSWVGVQETQYF,TGTGCCAGCAGTTGGGTCGGGGTCCAAGAGACCCAGTACTTC
TRBV9,TRBD1,many,16,TRBJ2-1,CASSVVPQGAYNEQFF,TGTGCCAGCAGCGTAGTGCCACAGGGGGCTTACAATGAGCAGTTCTTC
TRBV12-3/TRBV12-4,-,-,14,TRBJ2-5,CASSLRQGRNEQYF,TGTGCCAGCAGTTTAAGGCAGGGACGCAATGAGCAGTACTTC
TRBV9,TRBD2,once,16,TRBJ2-3,CASSLSGGASADTQYF,TGTGCCAGCAGCCTTAGCGGGGGGGCTAGCGCAGATACGCAGTATTTT
TRBV6-2/TRBV6-3,TRBD2,many,14,TRBJ2-5,CASSPAGWQETQYF,TGTGCCAGCAGTCCAGCGGGGTGGCAAGAGACCCAGTACTTC
TRBV20-1,-,-,15,TRBJ1-6,CSARDNPAVHSPLHF,TGCAGTGCTAGAGATAATCCGGCTGTTCATTCACCCCTCCACTTT